This T cell receptor (beta chain) was sequenced for a study of PD-L1 blockade in urothelial cancer. Study details: Atezolizumab, begun by patients in the mid-2010s, was given at 1,200 mg intravenously every 3 weeks.

Note on this clone: Its matching antigen is unknown.

Overall study findings and caveats: When pretreatment blood TCR clonality was below the median, it predicted better survival.

TCRdb's copy holds only in-frame clones and misses some; the assay was immunoSEQ multiplex PCR. The sample has nearly 50,000 clones, roughly 84% seen once. Sample time point: peripheral blood 6 weeks after treatment start. The diagnosis in patients was locally advanced or metastatic urothelial carcinoma. The number of samples from each patient was between 1 and 8, taken pretreatment and on-treatment. The CDR3 loop spans 13 amino acids. The germline CDR1 and CDR2 sequences are SQVTM and ANQGSEA. V shed 3 bases, J shed 4 bases, and the junction held 2 bases outside the gene matches. The source is a man in his fifties with urothelial cancer. Sequencing used PBMCs, obtained around atezolizumab (anti-PD-L1) treatment. The rearrangement joins TRBV29-1 to TRBJ2-7; 11 nucleotides line up with TRBD2. The CDR3 protein is CSVDSGRGYEQYF. The CDR3 nucleotides read TGCAGCGTTGATAGCGGGAGGGGGTACGAGCAGTACTTC.